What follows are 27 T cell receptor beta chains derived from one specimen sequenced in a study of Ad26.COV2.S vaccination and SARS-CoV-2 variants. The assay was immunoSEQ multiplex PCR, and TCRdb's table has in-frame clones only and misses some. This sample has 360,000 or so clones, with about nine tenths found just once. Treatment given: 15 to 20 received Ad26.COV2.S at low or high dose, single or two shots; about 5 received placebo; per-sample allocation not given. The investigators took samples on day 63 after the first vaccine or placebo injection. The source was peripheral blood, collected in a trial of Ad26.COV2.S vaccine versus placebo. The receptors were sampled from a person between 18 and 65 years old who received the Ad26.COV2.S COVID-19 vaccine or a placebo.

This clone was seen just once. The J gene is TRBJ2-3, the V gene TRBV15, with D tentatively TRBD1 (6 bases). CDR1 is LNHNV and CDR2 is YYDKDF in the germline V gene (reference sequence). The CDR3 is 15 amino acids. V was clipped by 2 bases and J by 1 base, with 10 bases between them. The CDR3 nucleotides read TGTGCCACCAGCAGAACAGGGTGGGGCACAGATACGCAGTATTTT. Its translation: CATSRTGWGTDTQYF.

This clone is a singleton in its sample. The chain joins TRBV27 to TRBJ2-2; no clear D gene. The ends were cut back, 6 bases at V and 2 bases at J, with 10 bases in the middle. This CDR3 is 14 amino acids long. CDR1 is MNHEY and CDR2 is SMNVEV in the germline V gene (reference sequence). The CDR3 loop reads CASSPGPNTGELFF. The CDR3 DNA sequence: TGTGCCAGCAGCCCCGGCCCTAACACCGGGGAGCTGTTTTTT.

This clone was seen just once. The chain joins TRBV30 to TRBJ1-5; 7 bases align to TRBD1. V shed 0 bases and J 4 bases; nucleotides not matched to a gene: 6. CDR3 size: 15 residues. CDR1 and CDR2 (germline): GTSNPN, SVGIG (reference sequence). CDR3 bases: TGTGCCTGGAGTGTAAGGGGGCTTTGGAATCAGCCCCAGCATTTT. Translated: CAWSVRGLWNQPQHF.

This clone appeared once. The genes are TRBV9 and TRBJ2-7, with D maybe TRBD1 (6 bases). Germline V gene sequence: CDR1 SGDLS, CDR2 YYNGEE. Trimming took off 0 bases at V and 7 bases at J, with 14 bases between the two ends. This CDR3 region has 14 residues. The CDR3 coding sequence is TGTGCCAGCAGCGTAGGGGGACAAGAAAAGGAGCAGTACTTC. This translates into CASSVGGQEKEQYF.

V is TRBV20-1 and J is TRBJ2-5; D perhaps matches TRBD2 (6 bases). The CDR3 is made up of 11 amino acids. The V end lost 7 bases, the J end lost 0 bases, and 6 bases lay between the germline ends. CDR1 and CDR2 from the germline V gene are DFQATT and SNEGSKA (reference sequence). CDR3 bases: TGCAGTGGGACTAACCAAGAGACCCAGTACTTC. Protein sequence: CSGTNQETQYF.

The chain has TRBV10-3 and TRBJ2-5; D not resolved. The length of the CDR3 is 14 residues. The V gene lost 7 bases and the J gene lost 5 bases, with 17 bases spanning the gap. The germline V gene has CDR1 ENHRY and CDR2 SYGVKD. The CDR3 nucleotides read TGTGCCATCACTGAACCGGGTCTTGGGGAGACCCAGTACTTC. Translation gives CAITEPGLGETQYF.

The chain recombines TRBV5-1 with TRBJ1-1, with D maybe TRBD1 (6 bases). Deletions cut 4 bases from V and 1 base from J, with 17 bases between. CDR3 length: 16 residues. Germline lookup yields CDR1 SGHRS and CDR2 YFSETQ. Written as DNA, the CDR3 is TGCGCCAGCAGCCCCCGGGACATAACATCGAACACTGAAGCTTTCTTT. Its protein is CASSPRDITSNTEAFF.

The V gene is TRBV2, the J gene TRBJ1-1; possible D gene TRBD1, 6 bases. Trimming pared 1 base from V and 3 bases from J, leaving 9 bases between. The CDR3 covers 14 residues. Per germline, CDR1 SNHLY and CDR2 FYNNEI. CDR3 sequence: CASSEGGGYTEAFF. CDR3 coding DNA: TGTGCCAGCAGTGAAGGGGGGGGCTACACTGAAGCTTTCTTT.

CDR3 in amino acids: CASRLAGERYGYTF. The CDR3 nucleotides read TGTGCCAGCCGCCTCGCCGGAGAGCGGTATGGCTACACCTTC. This chain connects TRBV27 to TRBJ1-2; D unresolved. The CDR3 length is 14 residues. Per the germline V gene, CDR1 is MNHEY and CDR2 is SMNVEV (reference sequence). Trimming pared 8 bases from V and 5 bases from J, leaving 18 bases between.

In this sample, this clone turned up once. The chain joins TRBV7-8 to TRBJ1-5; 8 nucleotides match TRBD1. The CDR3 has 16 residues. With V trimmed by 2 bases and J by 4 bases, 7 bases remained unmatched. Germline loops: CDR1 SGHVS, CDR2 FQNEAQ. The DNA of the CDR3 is TGTGCCAGCAGCTTAAGGGACCACAGGGGGAATCAGCCCCAGCATTTT. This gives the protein CASSLRDHRGNQPQHF.

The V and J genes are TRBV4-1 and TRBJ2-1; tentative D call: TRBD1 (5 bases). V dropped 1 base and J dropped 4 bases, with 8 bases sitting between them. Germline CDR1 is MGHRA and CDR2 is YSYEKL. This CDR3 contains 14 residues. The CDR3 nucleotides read TGCGCCAGCAGCCAAGCCTCAGGGTACAATGAGCAGTTCTTC. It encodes CASSQASGYNEQFF.

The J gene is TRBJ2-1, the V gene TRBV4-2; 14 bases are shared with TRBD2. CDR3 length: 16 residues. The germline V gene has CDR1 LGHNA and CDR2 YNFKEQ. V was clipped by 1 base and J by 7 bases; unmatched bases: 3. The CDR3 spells CASSQGLAGGRNEQFF. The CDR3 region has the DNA TGTGCCAGCAGCCAAGGACTAGCGGGGGGGCGTAATGAGCAGTTCTTC.

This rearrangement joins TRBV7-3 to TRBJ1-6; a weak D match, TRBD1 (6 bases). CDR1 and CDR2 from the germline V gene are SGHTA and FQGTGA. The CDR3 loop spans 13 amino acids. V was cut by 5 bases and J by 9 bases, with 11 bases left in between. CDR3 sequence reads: CASSQGLGSPLHF. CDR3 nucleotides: TGTGCCAGCAGCCAGGGGCTCGGTTCACCCCTCCACTTT.

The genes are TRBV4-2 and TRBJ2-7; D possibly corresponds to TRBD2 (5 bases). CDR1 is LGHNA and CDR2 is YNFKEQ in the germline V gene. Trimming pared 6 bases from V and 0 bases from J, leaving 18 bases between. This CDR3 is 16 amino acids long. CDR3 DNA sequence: TGTGCCAGCAGTCCCGGGGAGTCGAGGGCCTCCTACGAGCAGTACTTC. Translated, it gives CASSPGESRASYEQYF.

Written as DNA, the CDR3 is TGTGCCAGCTCAATAGGACAGGGTGGGCAGCCCCAGCATTTT. It specifies CASSIGQGGQPQHF. V gene TRBV18 combines with J gene TRBJ1-5, with 8 nucleotides matching TRBD1. V was pared by 5 bases and J by 7 bases, with 7 bases of the junction left unmatched. The CDR3 is 14 residues long. From germline, CDR1 is KGHSH and CDR2 LQKENI.

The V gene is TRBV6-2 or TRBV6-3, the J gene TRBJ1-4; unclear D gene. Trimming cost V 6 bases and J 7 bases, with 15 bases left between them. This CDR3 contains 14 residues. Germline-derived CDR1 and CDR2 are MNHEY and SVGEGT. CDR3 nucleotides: TGTGCCAGCAGCTGGACCGGATTTACTGAAAAACTGTTTTTT. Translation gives CASSWTGFTEKLFF.

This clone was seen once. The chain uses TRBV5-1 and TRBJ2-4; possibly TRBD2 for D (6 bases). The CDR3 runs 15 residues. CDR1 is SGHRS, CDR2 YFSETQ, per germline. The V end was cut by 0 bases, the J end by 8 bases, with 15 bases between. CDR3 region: CASSLGTSPGYIQYF. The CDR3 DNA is TGCGCCAGCAGCTTGGGAACTAGCCCGGGATACATTCAGTACTTC.

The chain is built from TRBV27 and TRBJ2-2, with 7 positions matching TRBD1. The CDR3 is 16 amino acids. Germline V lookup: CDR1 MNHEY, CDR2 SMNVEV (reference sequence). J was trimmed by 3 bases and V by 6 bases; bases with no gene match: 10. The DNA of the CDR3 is TGTGCCAGCAGCCCACTCGACAGGGCCTACACCGGGGAGCTGTTTTTT. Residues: CASSPLDRAYTGELFF.

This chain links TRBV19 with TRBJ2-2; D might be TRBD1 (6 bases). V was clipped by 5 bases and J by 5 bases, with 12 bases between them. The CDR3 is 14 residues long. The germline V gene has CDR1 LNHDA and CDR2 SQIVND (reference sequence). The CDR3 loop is CASSPGQFTGELFF. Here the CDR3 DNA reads TGTGCCAGTAGTCCCGGACAGTTTACCGGGGAGCTGTTTTTT.

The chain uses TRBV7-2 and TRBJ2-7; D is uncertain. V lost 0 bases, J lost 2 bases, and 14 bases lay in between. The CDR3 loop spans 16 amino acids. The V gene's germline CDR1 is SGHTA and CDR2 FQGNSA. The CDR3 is CASSLARPIRTYEQYF. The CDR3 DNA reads TGTGCCAGCAGCTTAGCGCGTCCCATAAGGACCTACGAGCAGTACTTC. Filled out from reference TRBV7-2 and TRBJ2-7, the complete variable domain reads GAGVSQSPSNKVTEKGKDVELRCDPISGHTALYWYRQSLGQGLEFLIYFQGNSAPDKSGLPSDRFSAERTGGSVSTLTIQRTQQEDSAVYLCASSLARPIRTYEQYFGPGTRLTVT.

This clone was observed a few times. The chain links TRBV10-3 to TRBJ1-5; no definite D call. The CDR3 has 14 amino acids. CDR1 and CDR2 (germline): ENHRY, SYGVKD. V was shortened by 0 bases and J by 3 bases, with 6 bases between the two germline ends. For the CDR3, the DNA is TGTGCCATCAGTGAGTCTAGGGACAATCAGCCCCAGCATTTT. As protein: CAISESRDNQPQHF.

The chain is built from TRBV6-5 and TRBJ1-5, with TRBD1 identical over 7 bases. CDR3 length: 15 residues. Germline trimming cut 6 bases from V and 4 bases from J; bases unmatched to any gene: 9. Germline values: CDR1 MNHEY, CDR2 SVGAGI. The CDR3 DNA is TGTGCCAGCAGATTATATGACAGGGAGAATCAGCCCCAGCATTTT. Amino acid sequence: CASRLYDRENQPQHF.

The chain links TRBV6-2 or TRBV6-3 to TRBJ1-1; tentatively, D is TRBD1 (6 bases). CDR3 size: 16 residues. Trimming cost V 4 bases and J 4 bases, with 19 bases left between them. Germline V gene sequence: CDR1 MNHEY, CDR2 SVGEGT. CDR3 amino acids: CASSSGPGGRGTEAFF. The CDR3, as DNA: TGTGCCAGCAGTTCTGGCCCCGGGGGCAGGGGCACTGAAGCTTTCTTT.

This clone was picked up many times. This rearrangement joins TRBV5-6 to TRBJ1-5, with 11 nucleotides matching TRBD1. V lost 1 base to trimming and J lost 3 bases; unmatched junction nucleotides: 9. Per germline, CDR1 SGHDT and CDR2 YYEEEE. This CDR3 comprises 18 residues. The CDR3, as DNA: TGTGCCAGCAGCTTGACCGGGACAGGGGGAAATTTCAATCAGCCCCAGCATTTT. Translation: CASSLTGTGGNFNQPQHF.

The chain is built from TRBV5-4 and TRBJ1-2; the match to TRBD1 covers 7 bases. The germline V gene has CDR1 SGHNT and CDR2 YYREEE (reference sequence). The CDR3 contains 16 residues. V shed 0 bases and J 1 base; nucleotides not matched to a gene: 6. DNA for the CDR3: TGTGCCAGCAGCTTGGAGACAGGGACGCTTAACTATGGCTACACCTTC. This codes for CASSLETGTLNYGYTF.

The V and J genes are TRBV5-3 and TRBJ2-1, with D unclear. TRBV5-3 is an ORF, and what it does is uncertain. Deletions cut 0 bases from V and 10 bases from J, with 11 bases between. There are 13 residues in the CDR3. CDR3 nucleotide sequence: TGTGCCAGAAGCTTGGACAGAAACTGGGAGCAGTTCTTC. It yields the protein CARSLDRNWEQFF.

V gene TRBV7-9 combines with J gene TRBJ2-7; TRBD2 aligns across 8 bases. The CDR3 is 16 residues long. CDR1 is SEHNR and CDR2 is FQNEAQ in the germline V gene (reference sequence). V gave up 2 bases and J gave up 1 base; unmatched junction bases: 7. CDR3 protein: CASSLRSSGGSYEQYF. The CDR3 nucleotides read TGTGCCAGCAGCTTAAGGTCGAGCGGGGGTTCCTACGAGCAGTACTTC.